This T cell receptor (beta chain) was captured by sequencing in a study of T cell repertoires in cytomegalovirus infection. Across the study: Matching HLA type, along with CMV infection, was indicated by public TCR beta signatures. Broader study findings: Clonotype analysis showed dominance of the ex vivo response by HLA-C-restricted CMV-specific TCR beta clonotypes.

TCRdb ran MiXCR on the reads and lists one entry per CDR3 protein. The sample holds a few hundred thousand distinct CDR3 sequences; around a tenth are singletons and the top ten take 3.5% to 4.5%. J gave up 7 bases and V 2 bases, and 12 bases lay outside the gene matches. The CDR3 totals 15 residues. CDR1 is GTSNPN, CDR2 SVGIG, per germline (reference sequence). In regard to this clonotype: Its antigen is undetermined.

The sequence came from a human donor in good health (CMV status not recorded). Some clones in this sample may be carry-over from other donors' samples. Sequenced sample: PBMCs. The chain uses TRBV30 and TRBJ1-1, with TRBD1 identical over 8 bases. The CDR3 protein is CAWSRYDRGMDEAFF. The DNA of the CDR3 is TGTGCCTGGAGTCGATACGACAGGGGCATGGATGAAGCTTTCTTT.